The 26 T cell receptor beta chains below were found in one sample sequenced in a study of identical twins. TCRdb reanalysed the 5' RACE reads using MiXCR and keeps one entry per CDR3 protein. The sample records 400,000 or so distinct CDR3 sequences, roughly 10% being singletons. The sequencing input was naive T cells sorted from blood. Receptors originate from a woman aged 45-59 years in good health.

The table lists this clonotype with a few counts. This chain joins TRBV7-8 and TRBJ1-2, with D unclear. CDR3 size: 14 residues. Germline CDR1 is SGHVS and CDR2 is FQNEAQ. Trimming pared 2 bases from V and 5 bases from J, leaving 12 bases between. This CDR3 is CASSLKAGMYGYTF. The CDR3 DNA is TGTGCCAGCAGCTTAAAGGCGGGAATGTATGGCTACACCTTC.

This clonotype was found many times. The genes are TRBV20-1 and TRBJ2-5; TRBD2 agrees at 7 bases. CDR1 and CDR2 from the germline V gene are DFQATT and SNEGSKA (reference sequence). The CDR3 is made up of 16 amino acids. The V segment lost 1 base and the J segment 1 base; nucleotides outside the gene matches: 9. CDR3 sequence: CSARVAGSTIQETQYF. The CDR3 coding sequence is TGCAGTGCTAGAGTAGCGGGCTCTACTATCCAAGAGACCCAGTACTTC.

In this sample, this clonotype turned up many times. The rearrangement links TRBV5-1 to TRBJ2-1; no definite D call. The CDR3 is 14 residues long. Per the germline V gene, CDR1 is SGHRS and CDR2 is YFSETQ. The ends were cut back, 1 base at V and 5 bases at J, with 10 bases in the middle. CDR3 sequence: CASSLLEHHNEQFF. The DNA of the CDR3 is TGCGCCAGCAGCTTGTTAGAACACCACAATGAGCAGTTCTTC.

This clonotype was detected a few times. The V and J genes are TRBV10-3 and TRBJ1-1, with 7 bases lining up with TRBD1. The CDR3 is made up of 15 amino acids. Trimming took 0 bases from V and 2 from J; bases not matched to a gene: 3. The germline V gene has CDR1 ENHRY and CDR2 SYGVKD. CDR3 protein: CAISESTGPNTEAFF. The CDR3 DNA reads TGTGCCATCAGTGAGTCGACAGGGCCAAACACTGAAGCTTTCTTT.

This clonotype was detected many times. J is TRBJ2-7 and V is TRBV12-3 or TRBV12-4; D unresolved. The ends were cut back, 4 bases at V and 0 bases at J, with 13 bases in the middle. This CDR3 has 15 amino acids. The CDR3 DNA follows: TGTGCCAGCAGTTCGTATCGGGCCATCTCCTACGAGCAGTACGTC. This codes for CASSSYRAISYEQYV.

This clonotype was detected many times. The V call is TRBV5-1, the J call TRBJ1-1; no reliable D call. V lost 3 bases and J lost 7, with 13 bases in between. Germline CDR1 and CDR2: SGHRS and YFSETQ. CDR3 length: 13 residues. The CDR3 spells CASSSRGGIEAFF. In DNA form, the CDR3 reads TGCGCCAGCAGCTCCCGTGGCGGAATTGAAGCTTTCTTT.

V usage is TRBV5-1 and J usage is TRBJ2-7, with D maybe TRBD2 (5 bases). Germline assignment: CDR1 SGHRS and CDR2 YFSETQ. The CDR3 spans 15 residues. Trimming cost V 1 base and J 3 bases, with 14 bases left between them. The CDR3 loop reads CASSLSEDFLYEQYF. In nucleotides, the CDR3 is TGCGCCAGCAGCTTGTCAGAGGACTTCCTCTACGAGCAGTACTTC.

J is TRBJ2-3 and V is TRBV7-9; D may be TRBD2 (5 bases). The germline V gene encodes CDR1 SEHNR and CDR2 FQNEAQ (reference sequence). The V end was cut by 5 bases, the J end by 5 bases, with 20 bases between. The CDR3 runs 16 residues. CDR3 nucleotides: TGTGCCAGCAGCCTGGTTGGACTCTCACGGAAAGATACGCAGTATTTT. Its protein is CASSLVGLSRKDTQYF.

In this sample, this clonotype turned up many times. CDR3 nucleotides: TGTGCCAGCAGTCCGGGCCTCCGGGCTTTCTTT. Translation: CASSPGLRAFF. The chain joins TRBV12-3 or TRBV12-4 to TRBJ1-1; no clear D gene. V shed 5 bases and J shed 11 bases, with 12 bases lying between them. This CDR3 is built from 11 residues.

This clonotype was counted between two and nine times. The V and J genes are TRBV4-1 and TRBJ2-3, with 15 bases identical to TRBD2. Germline CDR1 and CDR2: MGHRA and YSYEKL. The CDR3 is made up of 18 amino acids. Trimming removed 3 bases from V and 5 bases from J; junction bases left unmatched: 9. The CDR3 DNA is TGCGCCAGCAGCCAGGGACTAGCGGGAGGAGCGTATAGAGATACGCAGTATTTT. Protein product: CASSQGLAGGAYRDTQYF.

V usage is TRBV12-3 or TRBV12-4 and J usage is TRBJ2-1; 10 bases align to TRBD2. This CDR3 has 16 residues. J gave up 5 bases and V 1 base, and 5 bases lay outside the gene matches. The CDR3 DNA sequence: TGTGCCAGCAGTTTAGGGACTAGCGGACCCCACAATGAGCAGTTCTTC. Translated: CASSLGTSGPHNEQFF.

This clonotype was counted many times. V gene TRBV4-1 combines with J gene TRBJ1-5; weak D call: TRBD1 (5 bases). The CDR3 runs to 17 residues. V lost 0 bases to trimming and J lost 1 base, with 13 bases between them. Per germline, CDR1 MGHRA and CDR2 YSYEKL. The CDR3 reads CASSQDGGWGSNQPQHF. The CDR3 DNA reads TGCGCCAGCAGCCAAGATGGGGGGTGGGGGAGCAATCAGCCCCAGCATTTT.

The gene calls are TRBV20-1 and TRBJ2-1, with a weak D call TRBD2 (6 bases). V was pared by 0 bases and J by 8 bases, with 17 bases between. Germline V gives CDR1 DFQATT, CDR2 SNEGSKA (reference sequence). CDR3 length equals 15 residues. The CDR3 sequence: CSARERLDTIDEQFF. The CDR3 DNA sequence: TGCAGTGCTAGAGAACGACTAGATACTATCGATGAGCAGTTCTTC.

This clonotype was counted between two and nine times. The V gene is TRBV12-3 or TRBV12-4, the J gene TRBJ2-7; 8 nucleotides agree with TRBD1. This CDR3 has 20 amino acids. The ends lost 5 bases at V and 5 bases at J; junction bases unmatched: 26. The CDR3: CASSPILSATVRQGAHEQYF. In DNA form, the CDR3 reads TGTGCCAGCAGTCCCATTTTATCGGCGACGGTCCGGCAGGGGGCCCACGAGCAGTACTTC.

This clonotype was observed a handful of times. This chain links TRBV11-2 with TRBJ2-2; the D is unclear. CDR3 length: 13 residues. CDR1 is SGHAT and CDR2 is FQNNGV in the germline V gene. Trimming pared 5 bases from V and 4 bases from J, leaving 8 bases between. The CDR3 region has the DNA TGTGCCAGCAGCCCTATTTTCACCGGGGAGCTGTTTTTT. It encodes CASSPIFTGELFF.

This clonotype was detected ten times or more. The CDR3 spells CAISPGLAGLQFF. CDR3 sequence (DNA): TGTGCCATCAGCCCCGGACTAGCGGGACTGCAGTTCTTC. The chain recombines TRBV10-3 with TRBJ2-1; 12 bases fit TRBD2. V was clipped by 6 bases and J by 12 bases; unmatched bases: 6. The CDR3 is made up of 13 amino acids. CDR1 is ENHRY and CDR2 is SYGVKD in the germline V gene.

The chain joins TRBV6-2 or TRBV6-3 to TRBJ2-2; 7 bases map to TRBD2. Trimming took 8 bases from V and 5 from J; bases not matched to a gene: 5. The CDR3 extends over 13 amino acids. Germline V lookup: CDR1 MNHEY, CDR2 SVGEGT. In DNA form, the CDR3 reads TGTGCCAGCGCGGGAGCTGCGACCGGGGAGCTGTTTTTT. Translation: CASAGAATGELFF.

About this clonotype itself: A read error is possible here, since a much larger clone lies one base away. The genes are TRBV12-3 or TRBV12-4 and TRBJ2-1; D might be TRBD1 or TRBD2, each matching 5 bases. This CDR3 is built from 16 residues. The CDR3 sequence is CASRGVGETTYHEQFF. CDR3 sequence (DNA): TGTGCCAGCAGGGGGGTCGGGGAGACAACCTACCATGAGCAGTTCTTC.

A few counts support this clonotype. The rearrangement joins TRBV20-1 to TRBJ2-7; either TRBD1 or TRBD2 may supply D (5 bases each). Germline V gene data show CDR1 as DFQATT and CDR2 as SNEGSKA (reference sequence). The V gene lost 1 base and the J gene lost 4 bases, with 14 bases spanning the gap. This CDR3 contains 14 residues. The CDR3 protein is CSARARDVPYEQYV. In DNA form, the CDR3 reads TGCAGTGCTAGAGCACGGGACGTGCCGTACGAGCAGTACGTC.

This clonotype showed up many times. This chain uses TRBV18 with TRBJ2-7, with 10 bases that match TRBD1. The junction had 3 bases not matched to a gene; V was cut back by 4 bases and J by 0 bases. The CDR3 has 15 amino acids. Germline CDR1 and CDR2: KGHSH and LQKENI. As DNA, the CDR3 is TGTGCCAGCTCACTAGACAGGGGGCCCTCCTACGAGCAGTACTTC. Its protein is CASSLDRGPSYEQYF.

This rearrangement joins TRBV20-1 to TRBJ1-5, with TRBD1 matching over 8 bases. The CDR3 consists of 12 residues. The trim removed 6 bases at V and 7 bases at J, leaving 5 bases unmatched. CDR1 and CDR2 (germline): DFQATT, SNEGSKA (reference sequence). CDR3 in amino acids: CSAGQGDQPQHF. The CDR3 nucleotides are TGCAGTGCCGGACAGGGAGACCAGCCCCAGCATTTT.

This clonotype showed up just a few times. The gene calls are TRBV12-3 or TRBV12-4 and TRBJ2-7; D uncertain. The CDR3 totals 12 residues. Deletions cut 1 base from V and 7 bases from J, with 8 bases between. The CDR3 DNA reads TGTGCCAGCAGTTTAGGGGCCCAGGAGCAGTACTTC. As protein: CASSLGAQEQYF.

There are many counts of this clonotype. V gene TRBV12-3 or TRBV12-4 combines with J gene TRBJ1-1; D perhaps matches TRBD1 (5 bases). The CDR3 is 15 amino acids. Trimming cost V 5 bases and J 0 bases, with 13 bases left between them. In nucleotides, the CDR3 is TGTGCCAGCAGTCAATGGGACGGCTTGAACACTGAAGCTTTCTTT. Protein sequence: CASSQWDGLNTEAFF.

The table lists this clonotype with a few counts. V gene TRBV5-1 combines with J gene TRBJ1-2, with D uncertain. Trimming stripped 0 bases from V and 3 bases from J, with 9 bases between. This CDR3 is 14 amino acids long. Germline CDR1 and CDR2: SGHRS and YFSETQ. For the CDR3, the DNA is TGCGCCAGCAGCTTGGTAGCAACCCACTATGGCTACACCTTC. Translated: CASSLVATHYGYTF. Variable domain in full (rest from reference TRBV5-1 and TRBJ1-2): KAGVTQTPRYLIKTRGQQVTLSCSPISGHRSVSWYQQTPGQGLQFLFEYFSETQRNKGNFPGRFSGRQFSNSRSEMNVSTLELGDSALYLCASSLVATHYGYTFGSGTRLTVV.

This clonotype came up a few times. The rearrangement joins TRBV12-3 or TRBV12-4 to TRBJ2-5; 10 bases match TRBD2. The CDR3 is 16 amino acids. The V and J ends lost 5 bases and 1 base, in that order; junction bases with no gene match: 7. Written as DNA, the CDR3 is TGTGCCAGCAGTAGTAGACTAGCGGGCGTCCAAGAGACCCAGTACTTC. Its protein is CASSSRLAGVQETQYF.

This clonotype has ten or more counts. V gene TRBV6-5 combines with J gene TRBJ2-5, with unresolved D. V was trimmed by 7 bases and J by 4 bases, leaving 13 bases between them. The CDR3 has 13 amino acids. Germline V gene data show CDR1 as MNHEY and CDR2 as SVGAGI. In DNA form, the CDR3 reads TGTGCCAGCAACGACCCAGTCGGAGAGACCCAGTACTTC. The encoded protein is CASNDPVGETQYF.